This record looks at one T cell receptor (beta chain) sequence and its context. This clone was picked up a small number of times. Its recognized antigen is unknown. The input lacks base qualities; no much larger clone sits a single base away. Germline trimming amounts to 6 bases on V and 11 bases on J, with 10 as the count of junction bases outside the gene matches. The germline V gene gives CDR1 as MDHEN and CDR2 as SYDVKM. The CDR3 holds 13 amino acids from the cysteine to the phenylalanine. The only DNA kept is the CDR3, 39 bases in frame from the first base. The cohort comprised 670 or so healthy bone marrow donors. All cohort members were sampled while nominally healthy, although unrecorded immune exposures were likely present. The donor tested CMV seropositive, placing the donor among the roughly 300 seropositive members of the cohort. A peripheral blood sample was provided by each donor, and peripheral blood mononuclear cells were used for TCR beta sequencing. The Qiagen DNeasy Blood Extraction Kit was used to extract genomic DNA from the blood cell samples.

The sample belongs to a study of cytomegalovirus exposure and HLA in healthy donors listed by TCRdb under 2017. Broadly, across the study: According to an earlier analysis of 587 of the donors, 200 million or so T cells yielded over 100 million unique TCR beta sequences and approximately 300 Gb of sequence data. An early release that covered roughly 600 HLA-typed donors contained approximately 300 gigabases of sequencing data and tens of millions of unique TCR sequences. The genetic ancestry cluster associated with self-reported Caucasian donors included 70% to 85% of the roughly 410 genotyped donors. The aim of the study was to test whether cataloging public T cell receptors could identify signatures of past pathogen exposure. The study profiled the T cell repertoires of hundreds of subjects by immunosequencing and related them to cytomegalovirus serostatus. Along with the approximately 650-subject first cohort, a separate validation cohort of 120 different subjects was used. High-throughput TCR immunosequencing, statistical association of individual TCRs with disease status, and machine learning were combined to predict cytomegalovirus infection status. A later analysis re-analyzed previously published TCR beta repertoires from several hundred donors and added high-resolution HLA genotyping to study TCR occurrence patterns. Rather than drawing on any new phenotypic data, the later analysis identified candidate immune exposures from TCR beta sequences and the way those sequences occurred across donors. To decide whether each TCR beta V gene segment behaved as functional or pseudogenic, an earlier analysis of approximately 590 of the donors relied on high-throughput TCR beta sequencing. Alongside the repertoire data, information on donor age, sex, ethnicity and CMV serostatus was compiled. Genome-wide SNP genotypes for about 60% of the roughly 670 donors were used in a later genetic analysis, which treated that subset as a discovery cohort. All discovery cohort repertoires had been generated on a single sequencing platform. Class I and class II HLA loci were covered by the typing at four-digit resolution. The number of donors typed differed by locus, with about 629-630 for A, B, C, DRB1 and DQB1, around 520 for DQA1, about 610 for DPA1, and around 450 for DPB1. Roughly five DR-DQ haplotypes were handled as single units for association and clustering, since linkage in the cohort was strong. Among some 400 genotyped donors of the cohort, an average of approximately 240,000 unique TCR beta nucleotide sequences was sequenced per donor, of which about 18% were non-productive. Results the study describes overall, beyond this receptor: A further reported finding was that TCR beta sequences accurately predicted the HLA-A and HLA-B alleles for most subjects in the first cohort. A later analysis reported that several top co-occurrence clusters appeared linked to parvovirus B19, influenza, CMV and Epstein-Barr virus. The presence/absence analyses assumed that sequencing depth was roughly uniform across donors, and that assumption may not be true. A later genetic analysis reported fewer N-insertions in productive TCRs among donors in an Asian-associated ancestry cluster than the roughly 720-donor mean. Because counts were too low, seventeen rarely observed V segments, including chromosome 9 orphons, were excluded from the earlier analysis of roughly 580 of the donors. While some public TCRs were present in many individuals, most TCR sequences turned up only very rarely across donors. According to a later analysis, TCR association rates differed among HLA loci, with DRB1 alleles showing the most associated TCRs and HLA-C alleles showing the fewest. The classifier was reported to diagnose cytomegalovirus status with high specificity and sensitivity in both the original and validation cohorts. In a later analysis, most CMV-associated TCR beta chains were found to appear HLA-restricted, with HLA associations seemingly driven largely by CMV exposure. The only immune exposure information available for the cohort was CMV serostatus. V-gene and J-gene trimming of TCR beta chains was associated with a missense DCLRE1C variant in a later genetic analysis, and the association was replicated in an independent cohort. A few of the identified cytomegalovirus-associated TCR beta chains were confirmed in vitro to be specific for cytomegalovirus antigens. Correlated functional status among segregating V segments might reflect linkage disequilibrium, but an unknown experimental factor could not be ruled out. The sequencing pipeline was judged likely to have produced a cluster of highly shared sequence variants as a technical artifact. When HLA alleles, especially DR and DQ, strongly co-occurred, attributing TCR associations to individual alleles was difficult. An earlier analysis of around 500 of the donors showed that most TCR beta V segments appeared in productive rearrangements either about 90% or about 30% of the time, which broadly matched IMGT annotations. Some IMGT-functional V segments, including TRBV6-2 and TRBV6-3, could not be distinguished by the 87-base-pair reads and were therefore excluded. Because HLA typing was unavailable for some donors at each locus, only the typed subset was used in association tests. The study listed over 150 TCR beta chains as associated with cytomegalovirus. Compared with equally common non-associated chains, HLA-associated TCR beta chains in a later analysis were more clonally expanded and had lower generation probabilities. It was suggested by the authors that the approach could potentially be generalized to other disease states and immunological phenotypes. In a later analysis, some 18,000 TCR beta sequences were associated with specific HLA alleles at a false discovery rate of 0.05. In this cohort, only TCR beta chains were sequenced, and detectable features were limited by the absence of alpha or paired-chain data.

Libraries were built with the immunoSEQ multiplex PCR assay. The multiplex PCR relied on a mix of 60 forward primers for TCR Vbeta segments and 13 reverse primers for TCR Jbeta segments. The CDR3 region of rearranged TCR beta genes was amplified from genomic DNA with a multiplex PCR assay. The amplified TCR beta libraries were sequenced on the Illumina HiSeq System as 87-base-pair reads. The study's own analysis went as follows. Across the 500 to 850 repertoires, a later analysis counted 80 million or so unique TCR beta chains, 9 million to 14 million of which were shared by at least two donors. Raw reads were error-corrected and collapsed into unique sequences with a nearest-neighbor algorithm that merged closely related sequences to remove PCR and sequencing errors. V, D and J gene segments were assigned by aligning CDR3 sequences to IMGT reference sequences. For a sequence to be retained, a match of at least six nucleotides to both a V gene segment and a J gene segment was required. Rearrangements were called productive when the CDR3 lacked stop codons and stayed in frame with V and J; all others were non-productive. CDR3 was defined by IMGT convention, running from the second conserved V-encoded cysteine to the conserved J-encoded phenylalanine. The earlier analysis of 587 of the donors excluded sequences that lacked an unambiguous match to a single V gene segment. An earlier analysis of about 600 of the donors called V segments functional above 56.7% productive rearrangements and segregating when the between-donor standard deviation exceeded 5%. To diagnose cytomegalovirus status from the catalog of TCR beta chain sequences, a statistical classification framework was built. V and J gene assignment, in a later analysis, came from comparing TCR nucleotide sequences with IMGT/GENE-DB human TR gene sequences. Using the TCRdist pipeline, a later analysis assigned CDR3 sequences along with most-parsimonious VDJ recombination scenarios. In a later analysis, each TCR beta chain was defined by its CDR3 amino acid sequence together with its V-gene family, and reads without a unique V-gene family were excluded. A later analysis removed 500 to 650 highly shared, low-generation-probability nucleotide sequences to deal with suspected cross-contamination and a sequencing artifact. In a later analysis, a clonal expansion index for each public chain was calculated from normalized within-repertoire ranks of inferred template counts. In a later analysis, generation probabilities were computed with a VDJ recombination model fitted to out-of-frame rearrangements, and the resulting probabilities were checked against IGoR. In a later analysis, hypergeometric tests were used to score TCR-TCR, TCR-HLA and TCR-CMV co-occurrence, with a repertoire-size bias correction applied to TCR pairs. A later analysis estimated false discovery rates by permuting HLA or CMV assignments 20 times. A later analysis grouped co-occurring TCRs with DBSCAN, adding TCRdist sequence similarity when clustering within HLA-allele-positive subsets. Repertoires with fewer than 30,000 or more than 120,000 public chains were left out of co-occurrence clustering, as were a handful of repertoires with anomalous nucleotide sharing. In its TCRdb copy, this immuneACCESS table keeps in-frame sequences only and misses some clones. Where compared with another copy, unresolved V genes explain less than half of these, and the others have no known cause. That table furnishes V, J and clone size, whereas the DNA furnished D and trimming. The sample table shows 150,000 to 200,000 clones, and more than 75% are seen once. Roughly 13% of the sample comes from the top ten.

The sequence links TRBV28 to TRBJ1-1; the junction holds 9 bases that match TRBD1. The specimen was PBMCs. The TCR was taken from a woman aged 25 to 45 in good health and CMV-seropositive. The bases are TGTGCCAGCAGGTTACAGGGGGCCTTCGAGGCTTTCTTT. The encoded protein is CASRLQGAFEAFF.